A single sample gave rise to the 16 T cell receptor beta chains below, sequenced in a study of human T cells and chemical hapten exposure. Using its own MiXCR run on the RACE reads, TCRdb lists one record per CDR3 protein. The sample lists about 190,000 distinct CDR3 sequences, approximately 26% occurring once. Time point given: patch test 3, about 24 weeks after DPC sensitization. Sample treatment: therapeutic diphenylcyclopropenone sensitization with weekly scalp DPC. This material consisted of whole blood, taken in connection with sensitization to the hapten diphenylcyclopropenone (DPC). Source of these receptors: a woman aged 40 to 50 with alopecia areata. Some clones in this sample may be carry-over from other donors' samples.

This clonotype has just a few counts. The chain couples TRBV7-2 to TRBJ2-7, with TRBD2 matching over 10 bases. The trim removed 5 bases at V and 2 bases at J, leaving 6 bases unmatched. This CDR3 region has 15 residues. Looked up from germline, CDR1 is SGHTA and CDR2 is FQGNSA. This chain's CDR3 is CASSQRTSGPYEQYF. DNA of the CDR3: TGTGCCAGCAGCCAACGGACTAGCGGTCCCTACGAGCAGTACTTC.

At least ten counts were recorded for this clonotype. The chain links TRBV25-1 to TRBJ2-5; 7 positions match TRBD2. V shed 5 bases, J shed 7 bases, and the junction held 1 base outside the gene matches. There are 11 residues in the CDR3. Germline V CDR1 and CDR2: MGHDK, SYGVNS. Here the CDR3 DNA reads TGTGCCAGCAGTCCGGGAGGGACCCAGTACTTC. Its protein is CASSPGGTQYF.

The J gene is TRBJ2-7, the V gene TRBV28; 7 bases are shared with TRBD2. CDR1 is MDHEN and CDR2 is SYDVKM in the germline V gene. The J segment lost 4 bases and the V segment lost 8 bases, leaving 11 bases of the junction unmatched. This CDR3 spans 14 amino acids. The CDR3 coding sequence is TGTGCCAGCTCCACAGCGGGGACTCTGTACGAGCAGTACTTC. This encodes CASSTAGTLYEQYF.

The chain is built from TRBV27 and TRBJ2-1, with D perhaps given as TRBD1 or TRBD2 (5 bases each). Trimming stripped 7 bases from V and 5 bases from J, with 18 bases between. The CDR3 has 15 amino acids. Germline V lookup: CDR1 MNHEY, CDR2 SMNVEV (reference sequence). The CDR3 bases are TGTGCCAGCATCCCGAGGGGCCTCAGTGACAATGAGCAGTTCTTC. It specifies CASIPRGLSDNEQFF.

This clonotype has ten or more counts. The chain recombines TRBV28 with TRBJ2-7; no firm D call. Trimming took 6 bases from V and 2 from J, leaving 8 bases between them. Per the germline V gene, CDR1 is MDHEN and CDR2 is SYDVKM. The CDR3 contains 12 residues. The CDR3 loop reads CASSYTTYEQYF. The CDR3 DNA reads TGTGCCAGCAGCTATACCACCTACGAGCAGTACTTC.

CDR3 region: CASSPLAFYEQYF. Written as DNA, the CDR3 is TGTGCCAGCAGTCCCCTAGCGTTCTACGAGCAGTACTTC. The chain combines TRBV6-2 or TRBV6-3 with TRBJ2-7, with a weak D call TRBD2 (6 bases). CDR1 is MNHEY and CDR2 is SVGEGT in the germline V gene. The CDR3 runs to 13 residues. The V gene lost 5 bases and the J gene lost 3 bases, with 11 bases spanning the gap.

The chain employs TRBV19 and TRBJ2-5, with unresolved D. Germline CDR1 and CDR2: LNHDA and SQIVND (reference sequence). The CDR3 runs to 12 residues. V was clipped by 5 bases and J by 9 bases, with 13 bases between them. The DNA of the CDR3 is TGTGCCAGTAGTTCGAGAAGACACTCCCAGTACTTC. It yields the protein CASSSRRHSQYF.

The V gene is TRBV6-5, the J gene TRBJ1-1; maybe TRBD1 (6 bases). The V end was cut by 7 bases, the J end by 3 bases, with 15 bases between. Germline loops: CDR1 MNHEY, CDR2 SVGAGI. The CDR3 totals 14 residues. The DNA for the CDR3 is TGTGCCAGCACTAAACAGGGATTGGACACTGAAGCTTTCTTT. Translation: CASTKQGLDTEAFF.

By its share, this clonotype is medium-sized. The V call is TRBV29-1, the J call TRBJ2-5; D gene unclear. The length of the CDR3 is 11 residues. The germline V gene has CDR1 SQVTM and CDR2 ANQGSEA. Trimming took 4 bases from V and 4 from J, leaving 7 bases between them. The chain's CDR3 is CSVALRETQYF. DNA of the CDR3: TGCAGCGTTGCCCTGCGAGAGACCCAGTACTTC. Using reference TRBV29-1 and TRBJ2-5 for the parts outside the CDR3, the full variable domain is SAVISQKPSRDICQRGTSLTIQCQVDSQVTMMFWYRQQPGQSLTLIATANQGSEATYESGFVIDKFPISRPNLTFSTLTVSNMSPEDSSIYLCSVALRETQYFGPGTRLLVL.

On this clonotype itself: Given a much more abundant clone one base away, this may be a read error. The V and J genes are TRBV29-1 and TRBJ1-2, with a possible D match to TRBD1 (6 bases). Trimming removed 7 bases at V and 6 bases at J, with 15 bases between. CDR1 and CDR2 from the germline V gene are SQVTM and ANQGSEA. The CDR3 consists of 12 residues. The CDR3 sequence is CSAVWGTNGYTF. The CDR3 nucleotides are TGCAGCGCTGTGTGGGGGACAAATGGCTACACCTTC.

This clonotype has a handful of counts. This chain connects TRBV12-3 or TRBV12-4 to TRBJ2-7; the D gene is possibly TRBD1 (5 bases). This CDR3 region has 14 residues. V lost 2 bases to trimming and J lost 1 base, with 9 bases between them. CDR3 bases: TGTGCCAGCAGTTTATATGACAGATCCTACGAGCAGTACTTC. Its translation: CASSLYDRSYEQYF.

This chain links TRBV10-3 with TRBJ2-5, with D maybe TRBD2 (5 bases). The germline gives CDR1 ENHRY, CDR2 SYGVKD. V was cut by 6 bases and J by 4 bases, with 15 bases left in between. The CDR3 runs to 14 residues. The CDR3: CAISPRGERETQYF. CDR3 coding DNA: TGTGCCATCAGCCCCCGGGGAGAGAGAGAGACCCAGTACTTC.

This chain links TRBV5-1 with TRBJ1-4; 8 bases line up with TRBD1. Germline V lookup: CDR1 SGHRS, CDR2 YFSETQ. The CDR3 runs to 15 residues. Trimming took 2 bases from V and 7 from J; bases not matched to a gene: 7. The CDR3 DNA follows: TGCGCCAGCAGCTTAAACAGGGGGGGAGGTGAAAAACTGTTTTTT. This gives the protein CASSLNRGGGEKLFF.

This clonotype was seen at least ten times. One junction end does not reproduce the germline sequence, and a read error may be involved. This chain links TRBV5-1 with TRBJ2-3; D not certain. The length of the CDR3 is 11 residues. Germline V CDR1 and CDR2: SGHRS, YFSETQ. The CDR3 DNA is TGTGCCAGCAGCCTAGTGGATACGCAGTATTTT. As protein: CASSLVDTQYF. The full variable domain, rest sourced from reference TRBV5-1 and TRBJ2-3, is KAGVTQTPRYLIKTRGQQVTLSCSPISGHRSVSWYQQTPGQGLQFLFEYFSETQRNKGNFPGRFSGRQFSNSRSEMNVSTLELGDSALYLCASSLVDTQYFGPGTRLTVL.

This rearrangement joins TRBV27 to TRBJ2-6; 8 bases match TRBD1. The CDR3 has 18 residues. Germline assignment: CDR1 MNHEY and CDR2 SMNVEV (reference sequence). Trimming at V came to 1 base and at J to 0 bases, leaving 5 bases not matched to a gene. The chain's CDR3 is CASSLWAGGDSGANVLTF. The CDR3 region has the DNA TGTGCCAGCAGTTTATGGGCAGGGGGCGACTCTGGGGCCAACGTCCTGACTTTC.

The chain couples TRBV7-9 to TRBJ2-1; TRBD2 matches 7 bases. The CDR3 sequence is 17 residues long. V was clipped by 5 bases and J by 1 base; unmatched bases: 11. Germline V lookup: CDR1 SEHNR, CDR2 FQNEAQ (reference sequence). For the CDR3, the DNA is TGTGCCAGCAGCCCCCCGGGCGGGAGACTATCCTACAATGAGCAGTTCTTC. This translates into CASSPPGGRLSYNEQFF.